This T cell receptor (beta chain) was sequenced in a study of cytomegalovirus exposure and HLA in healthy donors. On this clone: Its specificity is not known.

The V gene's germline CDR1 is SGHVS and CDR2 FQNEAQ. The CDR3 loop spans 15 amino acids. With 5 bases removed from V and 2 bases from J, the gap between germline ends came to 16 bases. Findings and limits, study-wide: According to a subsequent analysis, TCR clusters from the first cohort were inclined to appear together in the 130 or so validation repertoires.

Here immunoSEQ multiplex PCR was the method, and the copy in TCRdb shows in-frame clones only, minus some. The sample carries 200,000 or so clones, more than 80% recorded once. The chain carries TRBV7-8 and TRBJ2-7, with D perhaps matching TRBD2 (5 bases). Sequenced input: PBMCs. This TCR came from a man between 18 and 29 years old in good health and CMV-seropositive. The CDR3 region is CASSHVRGKPYEQYF. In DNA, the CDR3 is TGTGCCAGCAGCCACGTCCGGGGAAAACCCTACGAGCAGTACTTC.